The text below deals with one TCR beta chain. The sample is drawn from a study of control samples from healthy donors and cancer patients. CDR3 length: 14 amino acids. Germline V gene lookup returns CDR1 SGHDT and CDR2 YYEEEE. V lost 7 bases to trimming and J lost 2 bases, with 16 bases between them. Repertoires were generated with immunoSEQ multiplex PCR, while TCRdb's copy carries only in-frame clones and drops some. The sample yields around 72,000 clones, more than 80% seen once. Material for sequencing was blood. The origin of this receptor is a man aged 50-60 years in good health. The gene calls are TRBV5-6 and TRBJ2-7; D is possibly TRBD1 (6 bases). CDR3 loop: CASSAGDNTYEQYF. CDR3 in DNA: TGTGCCAGCTCAGCCGGGGACAACACCTACGAGCAGTACTTC. Looking up the rest from reference TRBV5-6 and TRBJ2-7 gives the full variable domain: DAGVTQSPTHLIKTRGQQVTLRCSPKSGHDTVSWYQQALGQGPQFIFQYYEEEERQRGNFPDRFSGHQFPNYSSELNVNALLLGDSALYLCASSAGDNTYEQYFGPGTRLTVT.